This T cell receptor beta chain was profiled in a study of T cell changes during pregnancy in multiple sclerosis (dated by TCRdb to 2018 to 2020). Regarding the study in general: The study examined how the T cell repertoire changed over the course of pregnancy in women with multiple sclerosis.

As for this clone: There is no known antigen for this receptor. Base qualities are missing; no much larger clone stands one base away.

CDR1 and CDR2 are read off the germline V gene (reference sequence) as SEHNR and FQNEAQ. Taken from cysteine to phenylalanine, the CDR3 has 17 residues. Just the 51-base CDR3 DNA is kept, in frame starting at base 1. Trimmed from V: 8 bases; trimmed from J: 1 base; junction bases lacking a gene match: 12. Receptors were amplified or captured by the immunoSEQ multiplex PCR assay. The table was pulled from immuneACCESS by TCRdb, which kept in-frame rearrangements only. Such tables lose some clones; where checked, under half of the loss comes from unresolved V genes, and the rest has no known cause. In this sample the table shows under 90,000 clones, 90% to 95% of which occur a single time. The top ten clones comprise roughly 0.9% of the sample.

The chain couples TRBV7-9 to TRBJ2-3; 10 bases in between match TRBD2. The sequence was collected from a female donor in good health, enrolled as a control in a pregnancy study. The source was peripheral blood, collected in the second trimester of pregnancy. The DNA sequence reads TGTGCCAGCTCAGGTCGGCTAGCGGGAGTGGGCACAGATACGCAGTATTTT. The resulting protein is CASSGRLAGVGTDTQYF. This CDR3, with the reference TRBV7-9 and TRBJ2-3 proteins standing in past its ends, gives the full variable domain DTGVSQNPRHKITKRGQNVTFRCDPISEHNRLYWYRQTLGQGPEFLTYFQNEAQLEKSRLLSDRFSAERPKGSFSTLEIQRTEQGDSAMYLCASSGRLAGVGTDTQYFGPGTRLTVL.